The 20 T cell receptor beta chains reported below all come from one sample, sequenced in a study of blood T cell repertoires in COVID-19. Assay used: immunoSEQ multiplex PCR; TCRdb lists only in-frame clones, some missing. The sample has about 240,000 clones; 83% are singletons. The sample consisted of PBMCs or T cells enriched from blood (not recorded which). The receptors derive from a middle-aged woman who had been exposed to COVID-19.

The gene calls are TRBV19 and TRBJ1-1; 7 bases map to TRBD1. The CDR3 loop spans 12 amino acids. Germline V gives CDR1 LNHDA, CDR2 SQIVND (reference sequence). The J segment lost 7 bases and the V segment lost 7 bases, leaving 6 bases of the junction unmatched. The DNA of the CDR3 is TGTGCCAGTACTGGGACAGCCTATGAAGCTTTCTTT. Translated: CASTGTAYEAFF.

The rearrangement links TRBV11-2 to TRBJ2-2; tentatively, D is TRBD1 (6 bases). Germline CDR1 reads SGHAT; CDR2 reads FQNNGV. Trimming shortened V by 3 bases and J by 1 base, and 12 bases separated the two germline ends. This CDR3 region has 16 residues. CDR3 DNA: TGTGCCAGCAGCTTGCTAGGGGGTTGGAACACCGGGGAGCTGTTTTTT. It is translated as CASSLLGGWNTGELFF.

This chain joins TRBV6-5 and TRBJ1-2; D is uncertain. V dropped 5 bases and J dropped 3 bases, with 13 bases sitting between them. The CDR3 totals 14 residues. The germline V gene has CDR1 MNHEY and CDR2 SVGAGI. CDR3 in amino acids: CASSPRNADYGYTF. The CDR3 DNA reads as TGTGCCAGCAGTCCACGAAACGCAGACTATGGCTACACCTTC.

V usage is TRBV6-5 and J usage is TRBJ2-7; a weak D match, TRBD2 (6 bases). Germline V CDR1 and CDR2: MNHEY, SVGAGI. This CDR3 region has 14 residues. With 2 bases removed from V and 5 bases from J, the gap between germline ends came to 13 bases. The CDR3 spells CASSYRRGVNEQYF. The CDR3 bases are TGTGCCAGCAGTTACCGACGCGGGGTAAACGAGCAGTACTTC.

CDR3 nucleotide sequence: TGCGCCAGCAGCCAACCTAGGACAGGGGACACTGAAGCTTTCTTT. Encoded protein: CASSQPRTGDTEAFF. The chain has TRBV4-1 and TRBJ1-1; 9 nucleotides match TRBD1. J gave up 3 bases and V 2 bases, and 4 bases lay outside the gene matches. CDR1 and CDR2 (germline): MGHRA, YSYEKL. CDR3 length: 15 amino acids.

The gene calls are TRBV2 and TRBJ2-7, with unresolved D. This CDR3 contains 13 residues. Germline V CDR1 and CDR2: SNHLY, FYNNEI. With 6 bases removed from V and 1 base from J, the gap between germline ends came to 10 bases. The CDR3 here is CASREIDSYEQYF. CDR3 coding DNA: TGTGCCAGCAGAGAGATCGATTCCTACGAGCAGTACTTC.

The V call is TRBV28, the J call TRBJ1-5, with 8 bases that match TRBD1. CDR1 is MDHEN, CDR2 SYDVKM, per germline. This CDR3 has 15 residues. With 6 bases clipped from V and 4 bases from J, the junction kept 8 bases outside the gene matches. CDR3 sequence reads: CASRPYRDRNQPQHF. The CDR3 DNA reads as TGTGCCAGCAGACCATACCGGGACAGGAATCAGCCCCAGCATTTT.

The CDR3 loop is CASSQYRGNNSPLHF. DNA of the CDR3: TGTGCCAGCAGTCAGTACAGGGGGAACAATTCACCCCTCCACTTT. The V and J genes are TRBV27 and TRBJ1-6, with 8 bases identical to TRBD1. From germline, CDR1 is MNHEY and CDR2 SMNVEV (reference sequence). Trimming at V came to 5 bases and at J to 7 bases, leaving 7 bases not matched to a gene. This CDR3 is 15 amino acids long.

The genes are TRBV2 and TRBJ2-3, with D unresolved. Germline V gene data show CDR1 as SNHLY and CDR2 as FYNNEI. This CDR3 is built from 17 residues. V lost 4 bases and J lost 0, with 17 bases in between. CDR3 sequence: CASSAPRVAISTDTQYF. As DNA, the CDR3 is TGTGCCAGCAGTGCTCCCCGGGTAGCAATTAGCACAGATACGCAGTATTTT.

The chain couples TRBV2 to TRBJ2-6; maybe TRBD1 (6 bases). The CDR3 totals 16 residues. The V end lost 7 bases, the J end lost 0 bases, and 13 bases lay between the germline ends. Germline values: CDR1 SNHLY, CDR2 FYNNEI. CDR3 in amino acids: CASMKDSSSGANVLTF. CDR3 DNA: TGTGCCAGCATGAAGGACAGCTCCTCTGGGGCCAACGTCCTGACTTTC. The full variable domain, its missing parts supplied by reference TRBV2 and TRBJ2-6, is EPEVTQTPSHQVTQMGQEVILRCVPISNHLYFYWYRQILGQKVEFLVSFYNNEISEKSEIFDDQFSVERPDGSNFTLKIRSTKLEDSAMYFCASMKDSSSGANVLTFGAGSRLTVL.

Here the CDR3 reads CAISTAGADTDTQYF. CDR3 bases: TGTGCCATCAGTACTGCAGGGGCCGACACAGATACGCAGTATTTT. The chain has TRBV10-3 and TRBJ2-3; D possibly corresponds to TRBD1 (6 bases). Germline V CDR1 and CDR2: ENHRY, SYGVKD. V was trimmed by 5 bases and J by 2 bases, leaving 14 bases between them. This CDR3 region has 15 residues.

As DNA, the CDR3 is TGTGCCAGCAGTGGGCGACAGGGGGCAGCGTACAATGAGCAGTTCTTC. This gives the protein CASSGRQGAAYNEQFF. The V gene is TRBV27, the J gene TRBJ2-1, with 10 bases aligning to TRBD1. The CDR3 length is 16 residues. Unmatched junction bases numbered 8, after V lost 5 bases and J lost 4 bases. CDR1 and CDR2 from the germline V gene are MNHEY and SMNVEV (reference sequence).

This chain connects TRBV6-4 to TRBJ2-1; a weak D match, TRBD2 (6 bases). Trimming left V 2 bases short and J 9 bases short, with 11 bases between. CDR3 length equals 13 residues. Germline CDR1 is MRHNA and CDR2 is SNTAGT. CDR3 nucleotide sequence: TGTGCCAGCAGTGACGTATGGAGGGGTGAGCAGTTCTTC. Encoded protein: CASSDVWRGEQFF.

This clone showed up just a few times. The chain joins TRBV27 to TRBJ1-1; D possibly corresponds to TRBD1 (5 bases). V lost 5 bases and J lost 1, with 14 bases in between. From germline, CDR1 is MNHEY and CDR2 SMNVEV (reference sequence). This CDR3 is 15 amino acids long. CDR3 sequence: CASSPYLDKNTEAFF. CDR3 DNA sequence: TGTGCCAGCAGTCCGTATCTGGACAAGAACACTGAAGCTTTCTTT.

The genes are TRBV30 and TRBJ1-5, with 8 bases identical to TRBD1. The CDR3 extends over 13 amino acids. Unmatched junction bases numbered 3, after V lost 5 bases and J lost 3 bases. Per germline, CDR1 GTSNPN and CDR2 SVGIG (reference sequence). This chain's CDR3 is CAWGTGHNQPQHF. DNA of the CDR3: TGTGCCTGGGGGACAGGCCACAATCAGCCCCAGCATTTT.

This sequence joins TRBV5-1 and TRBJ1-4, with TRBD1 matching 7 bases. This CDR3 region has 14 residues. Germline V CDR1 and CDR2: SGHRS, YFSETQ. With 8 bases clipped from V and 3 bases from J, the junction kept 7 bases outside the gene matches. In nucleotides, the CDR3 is TGCGCCAGTCGGACAGGAGTAGCTAATGAAAAACTGTTTTTT. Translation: CASRTGVANEKLFF.

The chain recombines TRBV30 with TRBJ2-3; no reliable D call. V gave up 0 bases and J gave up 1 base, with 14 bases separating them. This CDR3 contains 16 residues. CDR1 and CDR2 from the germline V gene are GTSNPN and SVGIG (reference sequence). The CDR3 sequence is CAWSVMLAVGTDTQYF. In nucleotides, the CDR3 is TGTGCCTGGAGTGTAATGCTGGCGGTGGGCACAGATACGCAGTATTTT.

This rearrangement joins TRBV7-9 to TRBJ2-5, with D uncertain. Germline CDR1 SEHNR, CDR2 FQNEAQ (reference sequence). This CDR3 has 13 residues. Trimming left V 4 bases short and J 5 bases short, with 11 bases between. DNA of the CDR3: TGTGCCAGCAGCTCCACAGAGTCGGAGACCCAGTACTTC. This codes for CASSSTESETQYF.

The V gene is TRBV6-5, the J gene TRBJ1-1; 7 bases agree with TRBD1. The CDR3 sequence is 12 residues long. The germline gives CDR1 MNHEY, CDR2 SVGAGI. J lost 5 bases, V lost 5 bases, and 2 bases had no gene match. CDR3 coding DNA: TGTGCCAGCAGTACCAGGGGGACTGAAGCTTTCTTT. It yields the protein CASSTRGTEAFF.

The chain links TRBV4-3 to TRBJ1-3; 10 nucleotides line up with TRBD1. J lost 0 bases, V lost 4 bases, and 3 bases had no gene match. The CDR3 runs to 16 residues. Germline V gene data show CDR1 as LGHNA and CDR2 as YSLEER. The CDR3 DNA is TGCGCCAGCAGCCTGGGACAGGGGAACTCTGGAAACACCATATATTTT. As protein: CASSLGQGNSGNTIYF.